In its sample, the clone carrying this TCR beta chain was seen a few times. This sample was taken from a study of early T cells in non-severe SARS-CoV-2 infection. Germline V CDR1 and CDR2: MDHEN, SYDVKM. With 4 bases clipped from V and 5 bases from J, the junction kept 6 bases outside the gene matches. This CDR3 has 15 amino acids. Each single cDNA molecule received a unique molecular identifier. TCRdb re-called the 5' RACE reads through MiXCR, storing one row per CDR3 protein. This table has roughly 57,000 distinct CDR3 sequences, less than 15% appearing once. The material sequenced was whole blood, taken at baseline. This chain connects TRBV28 to TRBJ2-7; TRBD1 agrees at 12 bases. The clonotype was recovered from an adult who was a healthcare worker with PCR-confirmed SARS-CoV-2 infection or an uninfected control (not recorded which). The CDR3 loop is CASSSSGTGGDEQYF. The CDR3 coding sequence is TGTGCCAGCAGTTCGTCCGGGACAGGGGGCGACGAGCAGTACTTC.